This is a list of T cell receptor beta chains from one sample in a study of T cell responses to AZD1222 COVID-19 vaccine. Method: immunoSEQ multiplex PCR; TCRdb's copy keeps in-frame clones and lacks some. The sample yields just over 90,000 clones, roughly nine tenths seen once. Source: peripheral blood, taken 28 days after the second AZD1222 dose. These receptors all stem from an adult who received the AZD1222 COVID-19 vaccine. Each CDR3 is given with its conserved first and last residue. The order of the fields is J gene, V gene, CDR3 protein.

TRBJ2-3,TRBV7-6,CASSLSGSADTQYF
TRBJ1-5,TRBV12-1,CASSRELPQPQHF
TRBJ1-5,TRBV29-1,CSVYRQGAKDQPQHF
TRBJ1-5,TRBV30,CAWSGDNNQPQHF
TRBJ1-5,TRBV7-9,CASSFLEQPQHF
TRBJ2-3,TRBV3-1/TRBV3-2,CASSPPEGTQYF
TRBJ1-6,TRBV5-1,CASSLAQTGMGSPLHF
TRBJ1-1,TRBV2,CASSEEPELTEAFF
TRBJ2-7,TRBV13,CASSLDREYEQYF
TRBJ1-2,TRBV2,CASSESYNYGYTF
TRBJ1-3,TRBV21-1,CASSKLARGAGGNTIYF
TRBJ2-6,TRBV7-3,CASSLGTGTGANVLTF
TRBJ2-1,TRBV19,CASSIGTGKLYNEQFF
TRBJ2-1,TRBV15,CATSRDPLWREGLGEQFF
TRBJ1-2,TRBV9,CASSASVETKGYTF
TRBJ1-5,TRBV30,CAWSGGGNQPQHF
TRBJ1-2,TRBV5-1,CASSLTGTNYGYTF
TRBJ1-2,TRBV5-1,CASSLELSYYGYTF
TRBJ1-6,TRBV2,CASSPHRGSYNSPLHF
TRBJ2-7,TRBV5-6,CASSLVDRSSYEQYF